What follows is one T cell receptor (beta chain) and its context. By its share of the sample, this clonotype is medium-sized (0.01 to 0.1%). It has no known antigen specificity. No qualities accompany the bases; no much larger clone lies one base away. This sample was included in a study of spatial heterogeneity in lung cancer (dated by TCRdb to the late 2010s). At the level of the whole study: More beta-chain than alpha-chain transcripts were consistently detected, likely reflecting higher beta-chain transcript abundance. In the raw uncorrected reads, each unique combination of TCR and UMI appeared more than ten times on average. TCR alpha and beta repertoires were quantitatively compared across multiple tumor regions, matched nontumor lung and blood in non-small cell lung cancer. The study linked features of the TCR repertoire to counts of nonsynonymous mutations, which were determined by whole-exome sequencing of tumor tissue. In tumor regions, TCR transcript counts showed a strong correlation with a T cell transcriptional module score from matched bulk RNA-seq. Both alpha and beta chains were TCR-sequenced in samples taken at surgery, namely 220 tumor regions, roughly 64 matched nontumor lung samples and roughly 56 PBMC samples.

The time point label, read with the paper, signifies: sample taken at primary tumor resection. The donors were 72 patients from the lung TRACERx cohort who had early-stage, untreated non-small cell lung cancer. For TCR sequencing, whole RNA was extracted from tumor and nontumor lung tissue, or from cryopreserved PBMC samples, and no cell sorting was done. A patient was chosen for TCR sequencing only when enough RNA was available from at least two tumor regions. Tumor and adjacent nontumor lung specimens were reviewed by a lung pathologist before selection. Including cysteine and phenylalanine, the CDR3 has 15 amino acids. Just CDR3 DNA is preserved here, 45 bases in frame from base 1. V ends up 1 base short and J 8 bases short, with an unmatched junction base count of 7. The germline V gene provides CDR1 SGDLS and CDR2 YYNGEE. What the authors observed across the whole study: Counts of ubiquitous and regional expanded TCRs correlated with counts of ubiquitous and regional nonsynonymous mutations, respectively. TCR-seq coverage of tumor T cells was estimated at only about 7% for alpha chains and around 13% for beta chains. Confirming at a functional level the hypothesis that regional TCRs recognize regional mutations was considered to require additional single-cell paired TCR alpha and beta sequencing. The number of expanded intratumoral alpha and beta TCRs correlated with the tumor nonsynonymous mutation count.

The receptor library was made with 5' RACE. Sequencer: NextSeq 500. To allow correction of PCR and sequencing errors, the TCR library protocol tagged every TCR cDNA molecule with a unique molecular identifier. In the source study's methods: TCR identification, UMI-based error correction and CDR3 extraction were all carried out with Decombinator tools. TCRs above a frequency of 2 per 1,000, corresponding to the top 1% of the tumor frequency distribution, were defined as expanded. Expanded tumor TCRs were classed as regional if statistically deemed absent (corrected P<0.05) from at least one tumor region, otherwise ubiquitous. Renyi diversity was computed with the R vegan package after each repertoire had been subsampled 100 times to 5,000 TCRs. CDR3 similarity networks were built from amino acid triplet string-kernel similarity, with CDR3s being connected when pairwise similarity was above 0.82. TCRdb applied fastp at Q25 and MiXCR to the public reads, then kept only in-frame beta chains. Merged by CDR3 protein, the rows form single entries marked with the most common genes and DNA. TCRdb's processing, not the authors', yielded these V and J calls. This sample has a few thousand distinct CDR3 sequences in its table, and around an eighth of those were observed once. The ten largest clones represent roughly 30% of the sample.

The source is a male donor with early-stage non-small cell lung cancer. This sample comprised lung tumor tissue, obtained at surgery. This receptor chain uses TRBV9 and TRBJ2-1; TRBD1 agrees with 9 junctional bases. The sequenced DNA is TGTGCCAGCAGCGTATTCGCGGGACAGGGCTATGAGCAGTTCTTC. It specifies CASSVFAGQGYEQFF.